This T cell receptor (beta chain) was observed in a study of breast tumors, draining lymph nodes, adjacent tissues. Germline V gives CDR1 SGHTA, CDR2 FQGNSA. With V trimmed by 4 bases and J by 6 bases, 12 bases remained unmatched. The CDR3 consists of 16 residues. This clonotype was picked up many times. Samples came from axillary lymph nodes draining the breast cancer. One entry per CDR3 protein results from TCRdb running MiXCR on the multiplex PCR reads. Of more than 200,000 distinct CDR3 sequences in the sample, less than 40% are singletons; the top ten hold roughly 1.5%. The source of this sequence is a female donor with breast cancer. Some clones in this sample may be carry-over from other donors' samples. Sequenced sample: axillary lymph node tissue. V usage is TRBV7-2 and J usage is TRBJ2-5, with 9 bases that match TRBD1. In nucleotides, the CDR3 is TGTGCCAGCAGCTCCCGGAATAAGACAGGGGGACAGACCCAGTACTTC. The encoded protein is CASSSRNKTGGQTQYF.